The clone carrying this TCR beta chain was counted many times. As yet, its antigen is unknown. The CDR3 totals 16 residues. Looked up from germline, CDR1 is GTSNPN and CDR2 is SVGIG (reference sequence). Trimming pared 4 bases from V and 3 bases from J, leaving 22 bases between. This specimen comes from a study of metastatic and nonmetastatic thyroid tumors. About the study: Repertoire data that came from the blood and tumor or nodule tissue of malignant and benign thyroid patients were compared.

Nobody among the patients had been given any treatment before thyroid surgery. Whole-study results and caveats: In both blood and tumor samples, TCR beta diversity was reported significantly higher for malignant than benign nodules.

Original methodology: Construction of a distant-metastasis classifier for papillary thyroid cancer relied on CDR3 differences across clinicopathological groups. TCRdb reanalyzed the PCR reads via MiXCR. For this entry, the V and J calls and clone size follow TCRdb and not the study's own pipeline. The data show roughly 72,000 clones, roughly a sixth seen once. The chain couples TRBV30 to TRBJ2-7, with D perhaps TRBD2 (7 bases). The sequence was obtained from a female donor with papillary thyroid cancer or a benign thyroid nodule (not recorded which). Some clones in this sample may be carry-over from other donors' samples. Sequencing was carried out using blood. Written as DNA, the CDR3 is TGTGCCTGGACGTTGAGGGGGTCCGGGACTAACTACGAGCAGTACTTC. Translating gives CAWTLRGSGTNYEQYF.